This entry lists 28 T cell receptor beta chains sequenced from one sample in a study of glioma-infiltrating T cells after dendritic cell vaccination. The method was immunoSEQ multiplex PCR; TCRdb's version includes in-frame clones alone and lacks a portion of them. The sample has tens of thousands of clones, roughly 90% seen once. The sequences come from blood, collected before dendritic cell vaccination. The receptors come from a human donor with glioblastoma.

The CDR3 DNA is TGCAGCGTTGAAGATATAGCGGGGGCCACAGATACGCAGTATTTT. The encoded protein is CSVEDIAGATDTQYF. The rearrangement uses TRBV29-1 and TRBJ2-3, with 9 bases aligning to TRBD2. CDR1 is SQVTM, CDR2 ANQGSEA, per germline. This CDR3 is built from 15 residues. V lost 0 bases, J lost 2 bases, and 3 bases stayed unmatched.

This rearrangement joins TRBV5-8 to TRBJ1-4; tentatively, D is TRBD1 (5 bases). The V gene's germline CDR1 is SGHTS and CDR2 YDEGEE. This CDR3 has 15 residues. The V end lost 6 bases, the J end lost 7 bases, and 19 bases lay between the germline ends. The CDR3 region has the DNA TGTGCCAGCACAAGCGGGGGAGGTCGGACTGAAAAACTGTTTTTT. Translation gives CASTSGGGRTEKLFF.

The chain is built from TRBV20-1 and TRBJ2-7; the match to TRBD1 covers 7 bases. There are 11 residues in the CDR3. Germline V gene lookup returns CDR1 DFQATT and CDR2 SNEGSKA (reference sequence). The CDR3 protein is CRPGQSDEQYF. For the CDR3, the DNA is TGCAGGCCGGGACAGTCCGACGAGCAGTACTTC.

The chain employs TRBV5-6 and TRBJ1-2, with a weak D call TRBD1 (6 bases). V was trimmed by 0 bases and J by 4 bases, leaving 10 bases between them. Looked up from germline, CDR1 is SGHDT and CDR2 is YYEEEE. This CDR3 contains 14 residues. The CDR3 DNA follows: TGTGCCAGCAGCTTGGCAGGGGTAGGCTATGGCTACACCTTC. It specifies CASSLAGVGYGYTF.

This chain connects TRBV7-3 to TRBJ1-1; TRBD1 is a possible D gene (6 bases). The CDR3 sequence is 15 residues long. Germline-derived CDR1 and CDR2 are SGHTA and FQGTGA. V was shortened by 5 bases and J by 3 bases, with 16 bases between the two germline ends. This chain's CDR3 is CASSGGGPSYTEAFF. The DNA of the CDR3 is TGTGCCAGCAGCGGGGGGGGGCCATCGTACACTGAAGCTTTCTTT.

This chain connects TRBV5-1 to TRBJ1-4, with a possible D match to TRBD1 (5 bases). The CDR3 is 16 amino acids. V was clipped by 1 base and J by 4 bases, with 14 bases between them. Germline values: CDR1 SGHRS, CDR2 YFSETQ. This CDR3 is CASSLRSTVYNEKLFF. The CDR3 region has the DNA TGCGCCAGCAGCTTGCGGTCGACAGTCTATAATGAAAAACTGTTTTTT.

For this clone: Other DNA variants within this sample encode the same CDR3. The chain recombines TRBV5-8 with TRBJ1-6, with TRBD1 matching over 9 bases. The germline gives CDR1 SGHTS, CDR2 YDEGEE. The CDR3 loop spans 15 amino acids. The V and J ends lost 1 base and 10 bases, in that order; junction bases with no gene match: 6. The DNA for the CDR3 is TGTGCCAGCAGCTTGTCCGTCACAGGGGGCTCACCCCTCCACTTT. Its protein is CASSLSVTGGSPLHF.

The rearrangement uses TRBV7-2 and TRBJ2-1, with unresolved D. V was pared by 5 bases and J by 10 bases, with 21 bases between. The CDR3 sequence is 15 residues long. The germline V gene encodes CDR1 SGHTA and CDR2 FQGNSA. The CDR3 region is CASSLRNGPGSEQFF. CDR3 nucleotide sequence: TGTGCCAGCAGCCTCCGGAATGGGCCAGGCAGCGAGCAGTTCTTC.

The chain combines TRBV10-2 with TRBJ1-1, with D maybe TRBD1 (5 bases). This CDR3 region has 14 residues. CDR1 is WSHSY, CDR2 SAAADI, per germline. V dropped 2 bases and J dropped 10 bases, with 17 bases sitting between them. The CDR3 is CASSEAGTHLGAFF. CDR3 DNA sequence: TGCGCCAGCAGTGAGGCCGGGACTCATCTCGGAGCTTTCTTT.

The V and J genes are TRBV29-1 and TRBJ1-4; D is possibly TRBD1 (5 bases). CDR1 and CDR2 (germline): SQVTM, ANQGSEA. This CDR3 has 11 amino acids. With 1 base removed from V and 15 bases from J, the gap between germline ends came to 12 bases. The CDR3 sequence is CSVEAAQGVFF. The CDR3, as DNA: TGCAGCGTTGAAGCTGCCCAAGGGGTGTTTTTT.

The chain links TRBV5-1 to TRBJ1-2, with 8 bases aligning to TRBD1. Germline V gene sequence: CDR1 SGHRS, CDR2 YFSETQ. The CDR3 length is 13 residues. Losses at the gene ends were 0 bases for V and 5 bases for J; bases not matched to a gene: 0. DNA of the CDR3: TGCGCCAGCAGCTTGGACAGGGGGTATGGCTACACCTTC. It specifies CASSLDRGYGYTF.

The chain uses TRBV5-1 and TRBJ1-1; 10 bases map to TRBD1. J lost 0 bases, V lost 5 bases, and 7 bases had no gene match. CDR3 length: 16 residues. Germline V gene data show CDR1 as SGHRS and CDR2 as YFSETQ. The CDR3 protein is CASRLGQGNMNTEAFF. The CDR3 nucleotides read TGCGCCAGCAGACTGGGACAGGGGAATATGAACACTGAAGCTTTCTTT.

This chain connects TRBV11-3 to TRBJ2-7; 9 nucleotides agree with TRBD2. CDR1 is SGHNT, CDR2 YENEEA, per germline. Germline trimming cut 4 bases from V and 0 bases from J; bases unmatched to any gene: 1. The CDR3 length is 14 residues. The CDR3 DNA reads TGTGCCAGCAGCTCTAGCGGGGTCTCCTACGAGCAGTACTTC. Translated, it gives CASSSSGVSYEQYF.

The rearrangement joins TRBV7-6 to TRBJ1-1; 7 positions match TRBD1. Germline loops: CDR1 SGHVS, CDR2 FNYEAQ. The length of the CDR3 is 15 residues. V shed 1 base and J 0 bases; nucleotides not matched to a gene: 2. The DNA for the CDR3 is TGTGCCAGCAGCTTAGATCAGGGGGTGAACACTGAAGCTTTCTTT. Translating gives CASSLDQGVNTEAFF.

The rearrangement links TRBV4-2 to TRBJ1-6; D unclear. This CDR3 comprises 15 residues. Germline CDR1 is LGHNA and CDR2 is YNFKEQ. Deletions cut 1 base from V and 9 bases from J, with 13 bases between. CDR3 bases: TGTGCCAGCAGCCAAGGAGGGATATTAGGTTCACCCCTCCACTTT. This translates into CASSQGGILGSPLHF.

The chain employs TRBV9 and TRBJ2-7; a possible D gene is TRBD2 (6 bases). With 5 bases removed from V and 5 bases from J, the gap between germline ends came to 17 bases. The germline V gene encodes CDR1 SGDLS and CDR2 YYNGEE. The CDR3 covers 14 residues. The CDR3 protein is CASSRVGGLDEQYF. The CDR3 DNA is TGTGCCAGCAGTAGAGTCGGGGGTTTGGACGAGCAGTACTTC.

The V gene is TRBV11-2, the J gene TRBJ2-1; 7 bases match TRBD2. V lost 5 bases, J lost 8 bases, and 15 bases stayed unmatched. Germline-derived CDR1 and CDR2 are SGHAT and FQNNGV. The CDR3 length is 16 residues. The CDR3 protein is CASSPVGREGQDEQFF. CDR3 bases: TGTGCCAGCAGCCCTGTGGGGAGGGAGGGCCAAGATGAGCAGTTCTTC.

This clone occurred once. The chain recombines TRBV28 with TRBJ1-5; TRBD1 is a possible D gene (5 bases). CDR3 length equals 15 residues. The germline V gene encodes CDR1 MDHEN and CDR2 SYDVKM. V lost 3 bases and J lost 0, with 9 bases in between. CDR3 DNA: TGTGCCAGCAGTTTCCTCGGGGGTAGCAATCAGCCCCAGCATTTT. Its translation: CASSFLGGSNQPQHF.

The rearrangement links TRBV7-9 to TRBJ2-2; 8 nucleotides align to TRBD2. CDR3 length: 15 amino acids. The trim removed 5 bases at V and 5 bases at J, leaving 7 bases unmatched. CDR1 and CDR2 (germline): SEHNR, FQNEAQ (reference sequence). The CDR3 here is CASSPSRLATGELFF. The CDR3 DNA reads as TGTGCCAGCAGCCCGTCTAGACTAGCGACCGGGGAGCTGTTTTTT.

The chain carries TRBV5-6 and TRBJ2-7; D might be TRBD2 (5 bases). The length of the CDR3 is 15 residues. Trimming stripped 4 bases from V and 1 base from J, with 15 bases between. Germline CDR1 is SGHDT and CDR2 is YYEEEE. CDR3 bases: TGTGCCAGCAGCAAGGACGTCAGCGGTTCCTACGAGCAGTACTTC. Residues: CASSKDVSGSYEQYF.

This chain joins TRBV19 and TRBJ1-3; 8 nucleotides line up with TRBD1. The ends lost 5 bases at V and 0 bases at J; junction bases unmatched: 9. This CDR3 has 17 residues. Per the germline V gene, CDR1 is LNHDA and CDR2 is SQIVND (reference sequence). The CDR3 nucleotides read TGTGCCAGTAGTCCCGGGGACAGGAAGAGCTCTGGAAACACCATATATTTT. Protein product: CASSPGDRKSSGNTIYF.

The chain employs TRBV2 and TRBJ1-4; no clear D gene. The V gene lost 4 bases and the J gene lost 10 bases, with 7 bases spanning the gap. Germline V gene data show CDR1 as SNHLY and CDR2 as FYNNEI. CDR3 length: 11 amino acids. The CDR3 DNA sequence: TGTGCCAGCAGTGTCTCCCGAAAACTGTTTTTT. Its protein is CASSVSRKLFF.

DNA of the CDR3: TGTGCCAGCAGTCCTGGGACACCTGGAGATACGCAGTATTTT. Its protein product is CASSPGTPGDTQYF. The chain combines TRBV6-4 with TRBJ2-3; D perhaps matches TRBD1 (6 bases). The CDR3 runs to 14 residues. Trimming took 5 bases from V and 5 from J, leaving 14 bases between them. Germline V lookup: CDR1 MRHNA, CDR2 SNTAGT.

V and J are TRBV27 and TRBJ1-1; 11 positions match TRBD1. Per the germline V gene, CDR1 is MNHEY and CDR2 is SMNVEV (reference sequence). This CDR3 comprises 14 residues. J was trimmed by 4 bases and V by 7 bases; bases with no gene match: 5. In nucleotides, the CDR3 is TGTGCCAGCACATGGGACAGGGGGTCCACTGAAGCTTTCTTT. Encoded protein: CASTWDRGSTEAFF.

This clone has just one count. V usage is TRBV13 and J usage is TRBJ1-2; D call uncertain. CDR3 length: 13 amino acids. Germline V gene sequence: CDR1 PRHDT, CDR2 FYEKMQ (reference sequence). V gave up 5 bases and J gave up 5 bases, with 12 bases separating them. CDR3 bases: TGTGCCAGCAGCCACATCGGGGAATATGGCTACACCTTC. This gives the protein CASSHIGEYGYTF. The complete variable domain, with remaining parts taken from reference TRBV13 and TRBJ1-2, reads AAGVIQSPRHLIKEKRETATLKCYPIPRHDTVYWYQQGPGQDPQFLISFYEKMQSDKGSIPDRFSAQQFSDYHSELNMSSLELGDSALYFCASSHIGEYGYTFGSGTRLTVV.

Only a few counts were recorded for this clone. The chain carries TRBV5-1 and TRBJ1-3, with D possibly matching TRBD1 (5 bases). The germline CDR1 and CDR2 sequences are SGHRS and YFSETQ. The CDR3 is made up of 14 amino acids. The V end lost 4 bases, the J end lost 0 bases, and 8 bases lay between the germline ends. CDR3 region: CASSPDNSGNTIYF. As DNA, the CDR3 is TGCGCCAGCAGCCCGGACAACTCTGGAAACACCATATATTTT. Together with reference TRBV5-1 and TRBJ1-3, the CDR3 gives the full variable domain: KAGVTQTPRYLIKTRGQQVTLSCSPISGHRSVSWYQQTPGQGLQFLFEYFSETQRNKGNFPGRFSGRQFSNSRSEMNVSTLELGDSALYLCASSPDNSGNTIYFGEGSWLTVV.

The CDR3 DNA is TGTGCCAGCAGCTTAGCGTTGTCGGGGGGTCCCTACAATGAGCAGTTCTTC. Translation: CASSLALSGGPYNEQFF. This chain joins TRBV7-6 and TRBJ2-1; 7 nucleotides align to TRBD2. This CDR3 spans 17 amino acids. The V and J ends lost 0 bases and 2 bases, in that order; junction bases with no gene match: 7. The germline V gene has CDR1 SGHVS and CDR2 FNYEAQ.

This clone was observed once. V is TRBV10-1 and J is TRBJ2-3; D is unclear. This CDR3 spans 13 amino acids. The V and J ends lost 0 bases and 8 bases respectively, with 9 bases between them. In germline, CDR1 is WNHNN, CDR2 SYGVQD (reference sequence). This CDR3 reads CASSESPSVTQYF. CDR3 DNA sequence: TGCGCCAGCAGTGAGTCCCCCTCTGTTACGCAGTATTTT.